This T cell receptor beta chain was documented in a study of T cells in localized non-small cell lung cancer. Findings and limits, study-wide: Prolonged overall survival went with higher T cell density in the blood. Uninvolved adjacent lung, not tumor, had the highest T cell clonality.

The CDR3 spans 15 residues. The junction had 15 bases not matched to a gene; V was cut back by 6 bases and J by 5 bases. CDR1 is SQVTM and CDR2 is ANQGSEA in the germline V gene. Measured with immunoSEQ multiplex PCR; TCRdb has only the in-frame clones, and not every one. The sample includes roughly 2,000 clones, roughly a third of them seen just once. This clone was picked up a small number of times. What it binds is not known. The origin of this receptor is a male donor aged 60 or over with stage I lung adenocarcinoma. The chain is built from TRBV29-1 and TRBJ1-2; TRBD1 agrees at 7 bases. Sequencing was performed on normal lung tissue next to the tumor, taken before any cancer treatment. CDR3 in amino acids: CSVPPGGKAGYGYTF. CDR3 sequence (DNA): TGCAGCGTCCCCCCAGGGGGGAAGGCAGGGTATGGCTACACCTTC.